Listed below are T cell receptor beta chains from one sample, sequenced in a study of T cell repertoires in cytomegalovirus infection. The antigens of these receptors remain unknown. MiXCR, applied by TCRdb to the reads, yields one record per CDR3 protein. Seen here are 650,000 to 900,000 distinct CDR3 sequences, approximately 29% observed once, and the top ten hold around an eighth. Source: cultured CD8+ T cells from PBMCs, taken from culture after CMV antigen stimulation. The origin of the receptors is a human donor in good health (CMV status not recorded). Some clones in this sample may be carry-over from other donors' samples. CDR3s include the opening cysteine and the closing phenylalanine or tryptophan. Each record gives: CDR3 protein, CDR3 DNA, D gene, clone size, J gene, V gene, CDR3 length. A D gene is named only where the DNA matches it firmly. Rows give clone size only sometimes, using once, few, many, or a class for an expanded clone.

CDR3: CASSYGLAGVQETQYF; DNA: TGTGCCAGCAGTTACGGGTTAGCGGGGGTCCAAGAGACCCAGTACTTC; D: TRBD2; size: .; J: TRBJ2-5; V: TRBV6-2/TRBV6-3; length: 16
CDR3: CASSWTGQGATGELFF; DNA: TGTGCCAGCAGCTGGACGGGACAGGGGGCAACCGGGGAGCTGTTTTTT; D: TRBD1; size: few; J: TRBJ2-2; V: TRBV7-9; length: 16
CDR3: CASSPHQGSDTQYF; DNA: TGCGCCAGCAGCCCCCATCAGGGGTCAGATACGCAGTATTTT; D: .; size: few; J: TRBJ2-3; V: TRBV5-1; length: 14
CDR3: CASSAGRGFGELFF; DNA: TGTGCCAGTAGTGCCGGAAGGGGATTCGGGGAGCTGTTTTTT; D: .; size: .; J: TRBJ2-2; V: TRBV19; length: 14
CDR3: CASSLPSELAKNIQYF; DNA: TGTGCCAGCAGCTTACCTTCGGAGCTAGCCAAAAACATTCAGTACTTC; D: .; size: many; J: TRBJ2-4; V: TRBV5-6; length: 16
CDR3: CASVPGLAALNTQYF; DNA: TGTGCCAGCGTACCGGGACTAGCGGCGCTCAATACGCAGTATTTT; D: TRBD2; size: few; J: TRBJ2-3; V: TRBV27; length: 15
CDR3: CASSIGEPRDQPQHF; DNA: TGTGCCAGTAGTATAGGGGAGCCGAGAGATCAGCCCCAGCATTTT; D: .; size: .; J: TRBJ1-5; V: TRBV19; length: 15
CDR3: CASSLTLSDTQYF; DNA: TGTGCCAGCAGCTTAACCCTTTCAGATACGCAGTATTTT; D: .; size: few; J: TRBJ2-3; V: TRBV7-9; length: 13
CDR3: CASLGAGVAITEAFF; DNA: TGTGCCAGCCTAGGGGCAGGGGTTGCGATCACTGAAGCTTTCTTT; D: .; size: .; J: TRBJ1-1; V: TRBV7-9; length: 15
CDR3: CASSTPGQGASNQPQHF; DNA: TGTGCCAGTAGTACCCCGGGACAGGGGGCGAGCAATCAGCCCCAGCATTTT; D: TRBD1; size: .; J: TRBJ1-5; V: TRBV19; length: 17
CDR3: CASSEGPARNYEQYF; DNA: TGTGCCAGCAGTGAAGGACCGGCAAGGAACTACGAGCAGTACTTC; D: .; size: .; J: TRBJ2-7; V: TRBV6-1; length: 15
CDR3: CASSLLGERMNTEAFF; DNA: TGTGCCAGCAGTTTATTAGGTGAGCGGATGAACACTGAAGCTTTCTTT; D: .; size: .; J: TRBJ1-1; V: TRBV28; length: 16
CDR3: CASPSGYNPTGELFF; DNA: TGTGCCTCCCCCAGTGGGTACAACCCCACCGGGGAGCTGTTTTTT; D: .; size: many; J: TRBJ2-2; V: TRBV6-1; length: 15
CDR3: CASFLNTGELFF; DNA: TGTGCCAGCTTCCTGAACACCGGGGAGCTGTTTTTT; D: .; size: many; J: TRBJ2-2; V: TRBV7-8; length: 12
CDR3: CASSYRRGVGPQETQYF; DNA: TGTGCCAGCAGTTACCGCCGGGGTGTCGGACCCCAAGAGACCCAGTACTTC; D: .; size: many; J: TRBJ2-5; V: TRBV7-2; length: 17
CDR3: CASSLWSGNSGNTIYF; DNA: TGTGCCAGCAGCTTATGGTCTGGGAACTCTGGAAACACCATATATTTT; D: .; size: few; J: TRBJ1-3; V: TRBV13; length: 16
CDR3: CASSLGGAGGNNEQFF; DNA: TGTGCCAGCAGCTTAGGGGGAGCGGGGGGTAACAATGAGCAGTTCTTC; D: TRBD2; size: many; J: TRBJ2-1; V: TRBV7-2; length: 16
CDR3: CASSGPNRGDEKLFF; DNA: TGTGCCAGCAGTGGCCCAAACAGGGGCGACGAAAAACTGTTTTTT; D: TRBD1; size: .; J: TRBJ1-4; V: TRBV6-1; length: 15
CDR3: CASSQDSGPQAGNTIYF; DNA: TGCGCCAGCAGCCAAGACTCCGGGCCCCAGGCTGGAAACACCATATATTTT; D: .; size: few; J: TRBJ1-3; V: TRBV4-3; length: 17
CDR3: CASSEPPYRETYEQYF; DNA: TGTGCCAGCAGTGAGCCCCCTTACAGGGAGACGTACGAGCAGTACTTC; D: .; size: .; J: TRBJ2-7; V: TRBV6-1; length: 16
CDR3: CASSWATTNTGELFF; DNA: TGTGCCAGCAGTTGGGCGACAACGAACACCGGGGAGCTGTTTTTT; D: .; size: few; J: TRBJ2-2; V: TRBV27; length: 15
CDR3: CASSVGPGRTGELFF; DNA: TGTGCCAGCAGCGTGGGCCCGGGTAGGACCGGGGAGCTGTTTTTT; D: .; size: many; J: TRBJ2-2; V: TRBV7-6; length: 15
CDR3: CASSYSPGTPNTEAFF; DNA: TGTGCCAGCAGTTATTCCCCCGGGACACCAAACACTGAAGCTTTCTTT; D: .; size: .; J: TRBJ1-1; V: TRBV6-6; length: 16
CDR3: CASKLAGAGNEQFF; DNA: TGTGCCAGTAAGTTAGCGGGGGCCGGAAATGAGCAGTTCTTC; D: TRBD2; size: .; J: TRBJ2-1; V: TRBV19; length: 14
CDR3: CASSQGQGARETQYF; DNA: TGCGCCAGCAGCCAAGGGCAGGGGGCGCGGGAGACCCAGTACTTC; D: TRBD1; size: few; J: TRBJ2-5; V: TRBV4-3; length: 15
CDR3: CAISLRQGARERYTEAFF; DNA: TGTGCCATCAGCTTACGACAGGGGGCAAGGGAGCGTTACACTGAAGCTTTCTTT; D: TRBD1; size: few; J: TRBJ1-1; V: TRBV10-3; length: 18
CDR3: CSASSTVPWGYTF; DNA: TGCAGTGCTAGCTCGACAGTGCCTTGGGGCTACACCTTC; D: .; size: .; J: TRBJ1-2; V: TRBV20-1; length: 13
CDR3: CASSPGAGGGTDTQYF; DNA: TGTGCCAGCAGCCCCGGGGCGGGGGGCGGGACAGATACGCAGTATTTT; D: TRBD2; size: .; J: TRBJ2-3; V: TRBV7-6; length: 16
CDR3: CASSQVRHSNTGELFF; DNA: TGTGCCAGCAGCCAAGTACGACATTCGAACACCGGGGAGCTGTTTTTT; D: .; size: .; J: TRBJ2-2; V: TRBV14; length: 16
CDR3: CASSDRDSWNQPQHF; DNA: TGTGCCAGCAGCGACCGGGACAGTTGGAATCAGCCCCAGCATTTT; D: TRBD1; size: .; J: TRBJ1-5; V: TRBV7-2; length: 15
CDR3: CASFHSGRSYNEQFF; DNA: TGTGCCAGCTTCCATAGCGGGAGATCCTACAATGAGCAGTTCTTC; D: TRBD2; size: many; J: TRBJ2-1; V: TRBV7-8; length: 15
CDR3: CASSFGQGKTQYF; DNA: TGTGCCAGCAGTTTCGGACAGGGGAAGACCCAGTACTTC; D: TRBD1; size: .; J: TRBJ2-5; V: TRBV11-2; length: 13
CDR3: CASSFWGASTDTQYF; DNA: TGTGCCAGCAGTTTTTGGGGGGCTAGCACAGATACGCAGTATTTT; D: .; size: few; J: TRBJ2-3; V: TRBV27; length: 15
CDR3: CASSLGTGGTKNIQYF; DNA: TGTGCCAGCAGCCTAGGGACAGGGGGGACCAAAAACATTCAGTACTTC; D: TRBD1; size: few; J: TRBJ2-4; V: TRBV7-8; length: 16
CDR3: CASSIGTGLFF; DNA: TGTGCCAGTAGTATAGGTACAGGGCTGTTTTTT; D: .; size: .; J: TRBJ1-4; V: TRBV19; length: 11
CDR3: CASSEPSRGNTEAFF; DNA: TGTGCCAGCAGTGAACCCTCGAGAGGGAACACTGAAGCTTTCTTT; D: .; size: few; J: TRBJ1-1; V: TRBV25-1; length: 15
CDR3: CASTYGAGGNYGYTF; DNA: TGTGCCAGTACCTACGGGGCAGGGGGCAACTATGGCTACACCTTC; D: TRBD1; size: .; J: TRBJ1-2; V: TRBV19; length: 15
CDR3: CASSQAGHLNTGELFF; DNA: TGTGCCAGCAGCCAGGCGGGACACTTAAACACCGGGGAGCTGTTTTTT; D: .; size: few; J: TRBJ2-2; V: TRBV7-8; length: 16
CDR3: CASSYKDRPTYEQYF; DNA: TGTGCCAGCAGCTACAAGGACAGGCCGACCTACGAGCAGTACTTC; D: TRBD1; size: .; J: TRBJ2-7; V: TRBV7-9; length: 15
CDR3: CASSQHETDAQYF; DNA: TGTGCCAGCAGCCAACATGAAACAGATGCGCAGTATTTT; D: .; size: once; J: TRBJ2-3; V: TRBV14; length: 13
CDR3: CASSLELVSSYNEQFF; DNA: TGTGCCAGCAGTTTAGAACTAGTGAGCTCCTACAATGAGCAGTTCTTC; D: .; size: few; J: TRBJ2-1; V: TRBV28; length: 16
CDR3: CASSEVSTYEQYF; DNA: TGTGCCAGCAGTGAAGTCTCCACCTACGAGCAGTACTTC; D: .; size: .; J: TRBJ2-7; V: TRBV2; length: 13
CDR3: CASSSNNSPLHF; DNA: TGTGCCAGCAGCTCCAATAATTCACCCCTCCACTTT; D: .; size: many; J: TRBJ1-6; V: TRBV7-9; length: 12
CDR3: CASSLAPGGTEAFF; DNA: TGTGCCAGCAGTTTAGCGCCAGGGGGCACTGAAGCTTTCTTT; D: TRBD1; size: few; J: TRBJ1-1; V: TRBV12-3/TRBV12-4; length: 14
CDR3: CASSLDGAGNQPQHF; DNA: TGTGCCAGCAGCTTAGACGGTGCGGGCAATCAGCCCCAGCATTTT; D: .; size: many; J: TRBJ1-5; V: TRBV7-2; length: 15
CDR3: CASSTLELHYEQYF; DNA: TGTGCCAGTAGTACCCTAGAATTGCACTACGAGCAGTACTTC; D: .; size: .; J: TRBJ2-7; V: TRBV19; length: 14